This TCR beta chain was retrieved from a study of response to subunit inactivated influenza vaccine. Study conclusions and caveats: A suggestion made by the authors is that each seasonal influenza vaccination recruits few new T cells.

A single count supports this clonotype. No antigen is known for it. TCRdb re-called the RT-PCR reads with MiXCR, one entry per CDR3 protein. The profile covers about 650,000 distinct CDR3 sequences, with 15% to 18% appearing a single time and roughly 12% taken by the ten largest. Sequencing was performed on PBMCs from blood, taken about 13 days after vaccination. This clonotype originated in a man in his forties or fifties who received an inactivated influenza vaccine.

The CDR3 spells CASSVGMGNQPQHF. CDR3 bases: TGTGCCAGCAGCGTAGGGATGGGGAATCAGCCCCAGCATTTT. The chain combines TRBV9 with TRBJ1-5; D gene uncertain. With 0 bases removed from V and 4 bases from J, the gap between germline ends came to 8 bases. CDR1 and CDR2 (germline): SGDLS, YYNGEE. The CDR3 has 14 amino acids. The complete variable domain, with remaining parts taken from reference TRBV9 and TRBJ1-5, reads DSGVTQTPKHLITATGQRVTLRCSPRSGDLSVYWYQQSLDQGLQFLIQYYNGEERAKGNILERFSAQQFPDLHSELNLSSLELGDSALYFCASSVGMGNQPQHFGDGTRLSIL.